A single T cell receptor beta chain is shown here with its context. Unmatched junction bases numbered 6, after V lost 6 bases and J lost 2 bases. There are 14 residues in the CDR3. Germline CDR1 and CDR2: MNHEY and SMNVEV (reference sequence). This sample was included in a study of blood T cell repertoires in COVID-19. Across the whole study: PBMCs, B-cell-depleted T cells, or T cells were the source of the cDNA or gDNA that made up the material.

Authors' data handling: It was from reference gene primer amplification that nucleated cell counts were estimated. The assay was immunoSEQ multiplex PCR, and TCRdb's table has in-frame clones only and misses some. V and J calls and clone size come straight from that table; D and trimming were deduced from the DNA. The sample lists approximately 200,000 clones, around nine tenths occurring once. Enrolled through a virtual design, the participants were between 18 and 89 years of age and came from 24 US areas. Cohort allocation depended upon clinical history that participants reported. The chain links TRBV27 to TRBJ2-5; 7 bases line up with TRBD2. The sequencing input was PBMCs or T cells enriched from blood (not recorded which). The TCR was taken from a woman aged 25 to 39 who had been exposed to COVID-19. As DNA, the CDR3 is TGTGCCAGCAGGCGGGGGACTGAACAAGAGACCCAGTACTTC. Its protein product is CASRRGTEQETQYF.